Following are 31 T cell receptor beta chains from one sample sequenced in a study of T cell changes during pregnancy in multiple sclerosis (dated by TCRdb to about 2019). Library preparation employed the immunoSEQ multiplex PCR assay. TCRdb took this table from immuneACCESS and kept in-frame rearrangements with V and J called. Such tables lack part of the clones; where checked against another copy, unresolved V genes explain under half of the gap, and the rest is unexplained. The sample table shows 40,000 to 50,000 clones, and roughly 94% are seen once. Of the sample, roughly 0.32% falls within the top ten clones. The sequences come from CD4+ T cells from peripheral blood mononuclear cells, collected in the third trimester of pregnancy. Receptors originate from a female donor with multiple sclerosis, enrolled in a pregnancy study.

The J gene is TRBJ1-2, the V gene TRBV7-2; D is ambiguous. Germline CDR1 reads SGHTA; CDR2 reads FQGNSA. V gave up 5 bases and J gave up 4 bases, with 8 bases separating them. This CDR3 comprises 12 residues. Here the CDR3 reads CASSIDGYGYTF. The CDR3 DNA follows: TGTGCCAGCAGCATAGACGGCTATGGCTACACCTTC.

This rearrangement joins TRBV12-5 to TRBJ1-1; maybe TRBD1 (5 bases). This CDR3 is built from 13 residues. Germline CDR1 is LGHNT and CDR2 is FRNRAP. The V and J ends lost 6 bases and 4 bases respectively, with 12 bases between them. The CDR3 DNA follows: TGTGCTAGTGGCCAAGCCCAGGGCACTGAAGCTTTCTTT. Translated: CASGQAQGTEAFF.

The chain has TRBV7-8 and TRBJ1-5; D is ambiguous. CDR1 and CDR2 (germline): SGHVS, FQNEAQ. The CDR3 consists of 15 residues. V was shortened by 6 bases and J by 3 bases, with 15 bases between the two germline ends. The DNA for the CDR3 is TGTGCCAGCAGTTATAAGCTCGGGGACAATCAGCCCCAGCATTTT. This sequence encodes CASSYKLGDNQPQHF.

The chain uses TRBV11-3 and TRBJ2-7; 7 bases align to TRBD1. The V and J ends lost 5 bases and 3 bases, in that order; junction bases with no gene match: 7. CDR1 is SGHNT and CDR2 is YENEEA in the germline V gene. The CDR3 is 14 amino acids. The CDR3 loop reads CASSLGWDSYEQYF. As DNA, the CDR3 is TGTGCCAGCAGCCTGGGCTGGGACAGCTACGAGCAGTACTTC.

This chain links TRBV19 with TRBJ1-2; the D is unclear. The V gene's germline CDR1 is LNHDA and CDR2 SQIVND (reference sequence). This CDR3 is 14 amino acids long. V lost 5 bases and J lost 4, with 14 bases in between. CDR3 protein: CASSPRTGFYGYTF. Written as DNA, the CDR3 is TGTGCCAGTAGTCCCCGGACGGGATTCTATGGCTACACCTTC.

The chain carries TRBV18 and TRBJ2-2; D possibly corresponds to TRBD2 (5 bases). Germline CDR1 is KGHSH and CDR2 is LQKENI. The CDR3 is made up of 14 amino acids. V lost 6 bases and J lost 4, with 12 bases in between. The DNA for the CDR3 is TGTGCCAGCTCGTCACTAGGCGGCACCGGGGAGCTGTTTTTT. Its translation: CASSSLGGTGELFF.

The rearrangement uses TRBV7-6 and TRBJ1-1; D call uncertain. The CDR3 sequence is 13 residues long. V shed 4 bases and J shed 1 base, with 7 bases lying between them. Germline assignment: CDR1 SGHVS and CDR2 FNYEAQ. The CDR3 is CASSSYKNTEAFF. DNA for the CDR3: TGTGCCAGCAGCTCTTACAAGAACACTGAAGCTTTCTTT.

This clone came up a few times. This chain's CDR3 is CASSPSRSGQGVGGELFF. In DNA form, the CDR3 reads TGTGCCAGCTCACCCTCACGATCAGGACAGGGGGTCGGCGGGGAGCTGTTTTTT. This rearrangement joins TRBV18 to TRBJ2-2; 10 bases align to TRBD1. V trimming: 3 bases; J trimming: 7 bases; junction bases outside the gene matches: 14. Germline lookup yields CDR1 KGHSH and CDR2 LQKENI. CDR3 length: 18 residues.

The chain has TRBV27 and TRBJ1-2; 8 bases match TRBD1. This CDR3 is 18 amino acids long. Per the germline V gene, CDR1 is MNHEY and CDR2 is SMNVEV (reference sequence). Trimming at V came to 6 bases and at J to 4 bases, leaving 19 bases not matched to a gene. The CDR3 is CASSRGQGGSGGAYGYTF. The CDR3 coding sequence is TGTGCCAGCAGCCGCGGACAGGGAGGAAGTGGGGGTGCCTATGGCTACACCTTC.

V gene TRBV21-1 combines with J gene TRBJ2-5; TRBD2 is the table's D call and was not checked against the DNA. TRBV21-1 is annotated as a pseudogene. The CDR3 has 13 residues. In DNA, the CDR3 is TGTGCCAGCACTAGCATTCAGTACGAGACCCAGTACTTC. Its translation is CASTSIQYETQYF.

The chain joins TRBV5-4 to TRBJ2-5; D is unresolved. Trimming took off 0 bases at V and 2 bases at J, with 5 bases between the two ends. This CDR3 has 13 amino acids. In germline, CDR1 is SGHNT, CDR2 YYREEE (reference sequence). The CDR3 nucleotides are TGTGCCAGCAGCTTGGTGAGGCAAGAGACCCAGTACTTC. Its translation: CASSLVRQETQYF.

This chain joins TRBV6-6 and TRBJ1-4; 7 bases line up with TRBD1. Germline V lookup: CDR1 MNHNY, CDR2 SVGAGI (reference sequence). CDR3 size: 13 residues. V dropped 6 bases and J dropped 4; count of bases not matched to a gene: 2. The CDR3: CASSGDSNEKLFF. The CDR3 region has the DNA TGTGCCAGCAGCGGGGACAGTAATGAAAAACTGTTTTTT.

With regard to this clone: Distinct nucleotide sequences in the sample also encode this CDR3. The chain has TRBV15 and TRBJ2-1; possibly TRBD2 for D (5 bases). Trimming shortened V by 1 base and J by 0 bases, and 7 bases separated the two germline ends. The germline CDR1 and CDR2 sequences are LNHNV and YYDKDF (reference sequence). The CDR3 is made up of 15 amino acids. CDR3 bases: TGTGCCACCAGCAGAGGTGGGAGCTCCTACAATGAGCAGTTCTTC. Protein: CATSRGGSSYNEQFF.

The chain is built from TRBV7-9 and TRBJ2-3, with D possibly matching TRBD2 (6 bases). V shed 5 bases and J shed 2 bases, with 17 bases lying between them. The germline V gene has CDR1 SEHNR and CDR2 FQNEAQ (reference sequence). CDR3 length: 16 amino acids. CDR3: CASSQGLQLPTDTQYF. The CDR3 region has the DNA TGTGCCAGCAGCCAGGGACTCCAGCTACCCACAGATACGCAGTATTTT.

The genes are TRBV7-2 and TRBJ1-6; D is unclear. Trimming left V 1 base short and J 11 bases short, with 12 bases between. CDR3 length: 14 amino acids. Germline CDR1 and CDR2: SGHTA and FQGNSA. The CDR3 sequence is CASSLGGIGTPLHF. The CDR3 nucleotides are TGTGCCAGCAGCTTAGGAGGGATAGGGACACCCCTCCACTTT.

The chain couples TRBV25-1 to TRBJ2-7, with D perhaps matching TRBD1 (5 bases). The V end lost 7 bases, the J end lost 7 bases, and 17 bases lay between the germline ends. Germline V gene sequence: CDR1 MGHDK, CDR2 SYGVNS. CDR3 length equals 13 residues. The chain's CDR3 is CASIPQGAREQYF. In DNA form, the CDR3 reads TGTGCCAGCATTCCCCAAGGGGCGAGGGAGCAGTACTTC.

The gene calls are TRBV19 and TRBJ2-3, with TRBD1 matching over 9 bases. The V gene's germline CDR1 is LNHDA and CDR2 SQIVND (reference sequence). V trimming: 9 bases; J trimming: 8 bases; junction bases outside the gene matches: 15. This CDR3 has 15 amino acids. Written as DNA, the CDR3 is TGTGCCAGCACCGACAGGGGGTTGTACAGGGGTACGCAGTATTTT. It codes for CASTDRGLYRGTQYF.

This rearrangement joins TRBV5-1 to TRBJ2-1; D not certain. The CDR3 length is 19 residues. Germline loops: CDR1 SGHRS, CDR2 YFSETQ. V shed 2 bases and J shed 5 bases, with 26 bases lying between them. The CDR3 DNA is TGCGCCAGCAGCTTTACTCCAGGTTCAGGTTTATTGGTGGACAATGAGCAGTTCTTC. Translating gives CASSFTPGSGLLVDNEQFF.

The chain recombines TRBV18 with TRBJ2-5; tentative D call: TRBD2 (6 bases). The germline V and J ends were trimmed by 3 bases and 4 bases, with 6 bases remaining between them. The CDR3 is 12 amino acids. CDR1 KGHSH and CDR2 LQKENI come from the germline V gene. CDR3 residues: CASSPEGETQYF. As DNA, the CDR3 is TGTGCCAGCTCACCGGAGGGAGAGACCCAGTACTTC.

V usage is TRBV6-5 and J usage is TRBJ1-1, with 7 nucleotides matching TRBD1. Germline assignment: CDR1 MNHEY and CDR2 SVGAGI. The V and J ends lost 6 bases and 8 bases, in that order; junction bases with no gene match: 3. This CDR3 is 11 amino acids long. The DNA of the CDR3 is TGTGCCAGCAGCCGGACAGGCGAAGCTTTCTTT. This codes for CASSRTGEAFF.

The CDR3 region is CASSPRRLAGVSYEQYF. CDR3 nucleotides: TGTGCCAGCAGCCCTCGAAGACTAGCGGGAGTATCCTACGAGCAGTACTTC. The V call is TRBV11-2, the J call TRBJ2-7; 12 bases are shared with TRBD2. After removal of 5 bases from V and 1 base from J, the junction contained 9 bases not matched to a gene. The V gene's germline CDR1 is SGHAT and CDR2 FQNNGV. The CDR3 sequence is 17 residues long.

The rearrangement joins TRBV6-6 to TRBJ1-5; unclear D gene. The CDR3 runs 13 residues. Between the trimmed V and J ends, which lost 2 bases and 0 bases, there was a span of 2 bases. The germline CDR1 and CDR2 sequences are MNHNY and SVGAGI (reference sequence). CDR3 DNA: TGTGCCAGCAGTTACCTTAGCAATCAGCCCCAGCATTTT. It is translated as CASSYLSNQPQHF.

This chain connects TRBV5-6 to TRBJ2-7; D is possibly TRBD1 (6 bases). Germline lookup yields CDR1 SGHDT and CDR2 YYEEEE. The CDR3 has 14 amino acids. Trimming pared 6 bases from V and 6 bases from J, leaving 19 bases between. DNA of the CDR3: TGTGCCAGCACCCAGATAGGACAGTCAGGCGAGCAGTACTTC. It specifies CASTQIGQSGEQYF.

This clone has just one count. This chain uses TRBV29-1 with TRBJ1-1; D unclear. The V gene's germline CDR1 is SQVTM and CDR2 ANQGSEA. V dropped 6 bases and J dropped 3 bases, with 5 bases sitting between them. The CDR3 loop spans 10 amino acids. This CDR3 is CSVGHTEAFF. CDR3 DNA: TGCAGCGTGGGCCACACTGAAGCTTTCTTT.

The V call is TRBV27, the J call TRBJ2-7; 13 bases line up with TRBD2. Trimming at V came to 7 bases and at J to 5 bases, leaving 8 bases not matched to a gene. From germline, CDR1 is MNHEY and CDR2 SMNVEV (reference sequence). There are 15 residues in the CDR3. Here the CDR3 reads CASKPGLAGAHEQYF. CDR3 coding DNA: TGTGCCAGCAAACCCGGACTAGCGGGAGCTCACGAGCAGTACTTC.

The CDR3 region is CASTGPGQGAYEQYF. The CDR3 DNA reads TGTGCCAGCACCGGACCGGGACAGGGGGCTTACGAGCAGTACTTC. V is TRBV28 and J is TRBJ2-7, with 12 bases aligning to TRBD1. The germline V gene has CDR1 MDHEN and CDR2 SYDVKM. The CDR3 has 15 residues. V was clipped by 7 bases and J by 4 bases; unmatched bases: 8.

The rearrangement uses TRBV30 and TRBJ1-5; 7 positions match TRBD1. This CDR3 contains 13 residues. Germline CDR1 GTSNPN, CDR2 SVGIG (reference sequence). V gave up 4 bases and J gave up 4 bases; unmatched junction bases: 4. CDR3 amino acids: CAWTHRGNQPQHF. The CDR3 DNA follows: TGTGCCTGGACCCACAGGGGAAATCAGCCCCAGCATTTT. The variable domain in full, with the rest retrieved from reference TRBV30 and TRBJ1-5, is SQTIHQWPATLVQPVGSPLSLECTVEGTSNPNLYWYRQAAGRGLQLLFYSVGIGQISSEVPQNLSASRPQDRQFILSSKKLLLSDSGFYLCAWTHRGNQPQHFGDGTRLSIL.

The chain couples TRBV6-5 to TRBJ2-3, with 7 bases lining up with TRBD1. CDR1 is MNHEY, CDR2 SVGAGI, per germline. The J segment lost 3 bases and the V segment lost 6 bases, leaving 6 bases of the junction unmatched. The CDR3 contains 14 residues. CDR3 region: CASRLTGLTDTQYF. The CDR3 region has the DNA TGTGCCAGCAGATTGACAGGGTTGACAGATACGCAGTATTTT.

The rearrangement joins TRBV19 to TRBJ2-1; 9 bases agree with TRBD1. V dropped 9 bases and J dropped 8; count of bases not matched to a gene: 14. CDR3 size: 15 residues. Germline V gene sequence: CDR1 LNHDA, CDR2 SQIVND (reference sequence). The CDR3 nucleotides read TGTGCCAGCACCGGACCCGGGACAGGGTCTTATGAGCAGTTCTTC. Its translation: CASTGPGTGSYEQFF.

This chain uses TRBV27 with TRBJ1-1; D gene ambiguous. The CDR3 consists of 14 residues. Germline lookup yields CDR1 MNHEY and CDR2 SMNVEV (reference sequence). V was trimmed by 5 bases and J by 1 base, leaving 11 bases between them. The CDR3 is CASSALLGNTEAFF. In DNA form, the CDR3 reads TGTGCCAGCAGTGCCTTACTAGGGAACACTGAAGCTTTCTTT.

The V call is TRBV7-9, the J call TRBJ1-1; possible D gene TRBD1, 6 bases. V gave up 2 bases and J gave up 0 bases, with 10 bases separating them. Germline values: CDR1 SEHNR, CDR2 FQNEAQ (reference sequence). This CDR3 comprises 15 residues. CDR3 nucleotides: TGTGCCAGCAGCTTATGGGACACGATGAACACTGAAGCTTTCTTT. It codes for CASSLWDTMNTEAFF.